These T cell receptor beta chains were read from a single sample in a study of Ad26.COV2.S vaccination and SARS-CoV-2 variants. Only in-frame clones appear in the TCRdb table, and some are missing; sequencing was by immunoSEQ multiplex PCR. This sample has roughly 420,000 clones, with roughly 90% found just once. The source was peripheral blood, collected in a trial of Ad26.COV2.S vaccine versus placebo. These receptors were collected from a person aged 18-60 years who received the Ad26.COV2.S COVID-19 vaccine or a placebo. Both conserved end residues are part of each CDR3. A D gene is named only where the DNA matches it firmly. Clone size is not always given. Where it is, it says once, few, many or a class for expanded clones.

V gene	clone size	J gene	D gene	CDR3 protein	CDR3 DNA
TRBV12-3/TRBV12-4	.	TRBJ2-5	.	CASSPYLFETQYF	TGTGCCAGCAGCCCGTATCTTTTTGAGACCCAGTACTTC
TRBV28	.	TRBJ2-3	.	CASSFSLSRPGSHGRADTQYF	TGTGCCAGCAGTTTTTCACTGTCGCGGCCCGGCAGCCATGGGCGCGCAGATACGCAGTATTTT
TRBV4-1	.	TRBJ1-5	.	CASSQDGRGNQPQHF	TGCGCCAGCAGCCAAGATGGTCGGGGTAATCAGCCCCAGCATTTT
TRBV9	.	TRBJ2-7	.	CASSVALGPYEQYF	TGTGCCAGCAGCGTAGCTCTGGGGCCGTATGAGCAGTACTTC
TRBV11-2	.	TRBJ2-1	.	CASSFRGVRPYNEQFF	TGTGCCAGCAGCTTTAGAGGTGTTAGGCCCTACAATGAGCAGTTCTTC
TRBV28	once	TRBJ2-5	.	CASTFPTQETQYF	TGTGCCAGCACCTTCCCTACCCAAGAGACCCAGTACTTC
TRBV6-2/TRBV6-3	.	TRBJ2-1	.	CASSFGRNEQFF	TGTGCCAGCAGTTTTGGGAGGAATGAGCAGTTCTTC
TRBV28	.	TRBJ2-3	.	CASSFRGNTQYF	TGTGCCAGCAGTTTTCGGGGGAATACGCAGTATTTT
TRBV28	.	TRBJ2-3	.	CASRIRATQYF	TGTGCCAGCAGGATAAGGGCTACGCAGTATTTT
TRBV9	.	TRBJ2-3	.	CASSVRGTHTDTQYF	TGTGCCAGCAGCGTCCGGGGGACCCACACAGATACGCAGTATTTT
TRBV28	.	TRBJ1-6	TRBD1	CASSRRQGARSPLHF	TGTGCCAGCAGTCGACGACAGGGGGCGCGTTCACCCCTCCACTTT
TRBV6-2/TRBV6-3	.	TRBJ2-7	TRBD2	CASSDLGRGSHEQYF	TGTGCCAGCAGCGACCTTGGGCGGGGGAGTCACGAGCAGTACTTC
TRBV30	.	TRBJ1-2	.	CALEGGGGNYGYTF	TGTGCCCTAGAAGGTGGGGGGGGTAACTATGGCTACACCTTC
TRBV10-3	.	TRBJ1-3	.	CAISPGREAGNTIYF	TGTGCCATCAGTCCCGGCAGGGAGGCTGGAAACACCATATATTTT
TRBV12-5	.	TRBJ1-2	.	CASGLVTARAQKDGYTF	TGTGCTAGTGGTTTGGTTACGGCTAGGGCACAAAAGGATGGCTACACCTTC
TRBV7-6	.	TRBJ2-5	TRBD1	CASSLGLGQGKGETQYF	TGTGCCAGCAGCTTAGGCCTGGGACAGGGAAAGGGAGAGACCCAGTACTTC
TRBV6-5	many	TRBJ2-4	.	CASSRGASGIQYF	TGTGCCAGCAGCCGGGGTGCGAGCGGCATTCAGTACTTC
TRBV1	.	TRBJ1-6	.	CTSSQVGVEDSPLHF	TGCACCAGCAGCCAAGTTGGGGTTGAGGATTCACCCCTCCACTTT
TRBV6-1	.	TRBJ2-3	.	CASSELNNGVQGTQYF	TGTGCCAGCAGTGAACTTAACAACGGGGTTCAGGGTACGCAGTATTTT
TRBV7-7	once	TRBJ1-2	TRBD1	CASSLGPNRGLYYVRTF	TGTGCCAGCAGCTTAGGACCTAACAGGGGACTCTACTATGTAAGAACCTTC
TRBV12-3/TRBV12-4	.	TRBJ1-1	.	CASSLGRGTEAFF	TGTGCCAGCAGTTTAGGCAGGGGCACTGAAGCTTTCTTT
TRBV29-1	.	TRBJ2-1	.	CSAAGRFSYNEQFF	TGCAGCGCGGCGGGTCGCTTCTCCTACAATGAGCAGTTCTTC
TRBV19	.	TRBJ1-4	.	CASSGTPPGEKLFF	TGTGCCAGTAGTGGCACCCCGCCGGGTGAAAAACTGTTTTTT
TRBV11-2	.	TRBJ1-3	TRBD1	CASSSGQAPLWNTIYF	TGTGCCAGCAGCTCGGGACAGGCCCCACTCTGGAACACCATATATTTT
TRBV24-1	.	TRBJ1-5	.	CATSARARYQPQHF	TGTGCCACCAGTGCAAGGGCGAGGTATCAGCCCCAGCATTTT
TRBV5-1	.	TRBJ2-3	.	CASRLSGHTDTQYF	TGCGCCAGCAGATTGAGCGGACACACAGATACGCAGTATTTT
TRBV2	.	TRBJ1-1	.	CASSEAAENTEAFF	TGTGCCAGCAGTGAAGCGGCAGAGAACACTGAAGCTTTCTTT
TRBV6-6	.	TRBJ2-2	TRBD1	CASSGDRRRTGELFF	TGTGCCAGCAGTGGGGACAGGCGTAGGACCGGGGAGCTGTTTTTT
TRBV5-6	.	TRBJ2-2	TRBD1	CASSRGGAAGELFF	TGTGCCAGCAGCCGAGGGGGCGCCGCCGGGGAGCTGTTTTTT
TRBV5-5	.	TRBJ1-3	.	CASSLVGESGNTIYF	TGTGCCAGCAGCTTGGTCGGGGAATCTGGAAACACCATATATTTT
TRBV13	.	TRBJ2-2	.	CASSPRGTGELFF	TGTGCCAGCAGCCCCCGGGGCACCGGGGAGCTGTTTTTT
TRBV15	once	TRBJ1-4	.	CATSRQRGEKLFF	TGTGCCACCAGCAGACAGCGGGGGGAAAAACTGTTTTTT
TRBV3-1/TRBV3-2	.	TRBJ2-2	TRBD2	CASSQIWLAGNTGELFF	TGTGCCAGCAGCCAAATTTGGCTAGCGGGGAACACCGGGGAGCTGTTTTTT
TRBV9	.	TRBJ1-6	.	CASSAGQYNSPLHF	TGTGCCAGCAGCGCCGGACAGTATAATTCACCCCTCCACTTT
TRBV6-1	.	TRBJ1-1	.	CASSEKGFYTEAFF	TGTGCCAGCAGTGAAAAGGGTTTCTACACTGAAGCTTTCTTT
TRBV7-2	.	TRBJ2-3	TRBD2	CASSLAGRGLARSDTQYF	TGTGCCAGCAGCTTAGCGGGGAGGGGACTAGCAAGGTCAGATACGCAGTATTTT
TRBV7-2	.	TRBJ1-1	.	CASSLVVRNTEAFF	TGTGCCAGCAGCTTAGTGGTGCGGAACACTGAAGCTTTCTTT
TRBV15	once	TRBJ1-4	.	CATTLAGNEKLFF	TGTGCCACCACCTTAGCGGGCAATGAAAAACTGTTTTTT
TRBV29-1	few	TRBJ1-4	.	CSVGSTLPNEKLFF	TGCAGCGTTGGAAGTACGCTCCCTAATGAAAAACTGTTTTTT